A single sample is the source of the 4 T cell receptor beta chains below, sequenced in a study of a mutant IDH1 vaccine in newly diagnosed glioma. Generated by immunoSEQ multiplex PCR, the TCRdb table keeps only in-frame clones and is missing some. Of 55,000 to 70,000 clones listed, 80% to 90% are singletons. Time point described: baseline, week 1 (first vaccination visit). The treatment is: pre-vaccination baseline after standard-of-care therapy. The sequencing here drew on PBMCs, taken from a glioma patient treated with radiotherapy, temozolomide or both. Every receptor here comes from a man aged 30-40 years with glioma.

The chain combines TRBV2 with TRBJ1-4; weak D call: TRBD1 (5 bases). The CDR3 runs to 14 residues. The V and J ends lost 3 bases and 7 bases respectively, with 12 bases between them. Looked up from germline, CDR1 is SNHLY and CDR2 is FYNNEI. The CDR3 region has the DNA TGTGCCAGCAGTGAGCGGCAGGGAAGTGAAAAACTGTTTTTT. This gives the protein CASSERQGSEKLFF. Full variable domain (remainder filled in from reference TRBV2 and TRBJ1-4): EPEVTQTPSHQVTQMGQEVILRCVPISNHLYFYWYRQILGQKVEFLVSFYNNEISEKSEIFDDQFSVERPDGSNFTLKIRSTKLEDSAMYFCASSERQGSEKLFFGSGTQLSVL.

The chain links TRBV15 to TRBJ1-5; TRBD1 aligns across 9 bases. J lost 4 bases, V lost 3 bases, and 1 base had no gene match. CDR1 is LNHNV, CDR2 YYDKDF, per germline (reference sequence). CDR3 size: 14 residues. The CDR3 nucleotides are TGTGCCACCAGCAGGACAGGGGGGAATCAGCCCCAGCATTTT. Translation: CATSRTGGNQPQHF.

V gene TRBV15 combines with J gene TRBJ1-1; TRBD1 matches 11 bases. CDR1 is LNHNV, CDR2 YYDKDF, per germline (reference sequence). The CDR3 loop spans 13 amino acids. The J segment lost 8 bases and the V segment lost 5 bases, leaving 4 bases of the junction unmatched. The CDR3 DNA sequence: TGTGCCACCAGCCGTCGGACAGGGGGCGAAGCTTTCTTT. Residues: CATSRRTGGEAFF.

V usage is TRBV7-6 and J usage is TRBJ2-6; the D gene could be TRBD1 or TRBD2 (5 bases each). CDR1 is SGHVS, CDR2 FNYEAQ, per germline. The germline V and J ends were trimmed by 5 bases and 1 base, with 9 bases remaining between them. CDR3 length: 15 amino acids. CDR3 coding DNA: TGTGCCAGCAGCCGGGACGCTTCTGGGGCCAACGTCCTGACTTTC. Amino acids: CASSRDASGANVLTF.